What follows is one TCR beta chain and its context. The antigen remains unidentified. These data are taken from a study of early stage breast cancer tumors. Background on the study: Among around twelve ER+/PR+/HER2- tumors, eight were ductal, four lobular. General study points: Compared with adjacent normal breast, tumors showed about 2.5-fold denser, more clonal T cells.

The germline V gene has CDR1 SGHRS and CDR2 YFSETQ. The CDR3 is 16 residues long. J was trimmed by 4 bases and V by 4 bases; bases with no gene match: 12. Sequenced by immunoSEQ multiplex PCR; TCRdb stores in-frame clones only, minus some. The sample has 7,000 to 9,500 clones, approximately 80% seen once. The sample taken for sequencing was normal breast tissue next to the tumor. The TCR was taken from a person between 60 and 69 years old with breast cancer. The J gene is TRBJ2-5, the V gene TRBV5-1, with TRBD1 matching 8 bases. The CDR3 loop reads CASSTGQGLGVETQYF. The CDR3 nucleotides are TGCGCCAGCAGCACTGGACAGGGCCTCGGGGTAGAGACCCAGTACTTC.